This record looks at one T cell receptor beta chain sequence and its context. As yet, its antigen is unknown. These data are taken from a study of beta chain features in type 1 diabetes. Per germline, CDR1 SEHNR and CDR2 FQNEAQ (reference sequence). The CDR3 runs 13 residues. V lost 1 base to trimming and J lost 5 bases, with 5 bases between them. Every isolated RNA sample was fully reverse transcribed, so sequencing captured expressed TCRB transcripts. Method: immunoSEQ multiplex PCR; TCRdb's copy keeps in-frame clones and lacks some. Among hundreds of thousands of clones listed, around 15% were seen once. General observations from the study: Among patients with Type 1 diabetes, TCRB CDR3s were moderately but significantly shorter in every one of the four CD4+ subsets.

Specimen: naive CD4+ T cells from blood. The sequence was obtained from a man between 18 and 29 years old with type 1 diabetes. The chain uses TRBV7-9 and TRBJ1-4; no clear D. The chain's CDR3 is CASSLGSNEKLFF. The DNA for the CDR3 is TGTGCCAGCAGCTTAGGGTCAAATGAAAAACTGTTTTTT.